What follows is one TCR beta chain and its context. The CDR3 loop spans 17 amino acids. The ends were cut back, 3 bases at V and 1 base at J, with 17 bases in the middle. The V gene's germline CDR1 is MGHDK and CDR2 SYGVNS. Reverse transcription used roughly 0.45 to 1 ug RNA and random hexamers. TCRdb called the immunoSEQ multiplex PCR reads again in MiXCR, with one record for every CDR3 protein. The sample consists of 150,000 to 200,000 distinct CDR3 sequences, approximately 94% of them appearing once. This sample is drawn from a study of CD8 T cells in Susac syndrome. The sample consisted of CD4+ T cells from PBMCs. This chain connects TRBV25-1 to TRBJ2-3, with D possibly matching TRBD2 (5 bases). This receptor was taken from a human donor with multiple sclerosis. The CDR3 nucleotides read TGTGCCAGCAGTGAGGGCGGGTCACATCCAGGCACAGATACGCAGTATTTT. Protein sequence: CASSEGGSHPGTDTQYF.